Shown below are 3 T cell receptor beta chains from a single sample sequenced in a study of blood T cell repertoires in COVID-19. Profiling relied on immunoSEQ multiplex PCR, and the TCRdb table lists in-frame clones only, not all of them. Among some 300,000 clones listed, 85% to 90% were seen once. The material sequenced was peripheral blood. The receptors were gathered from a woman in her forties or fifties with COVID-19, enrolled during active disease.

V usage is TRBV5-1 and J usage is TRBJ2-1; 7 positions match TRBD2. The CDR3 is 14 amino acids. V shed 0 bases and J 9 bases; nucleotides not matched to a gene: 6. Germline lookup yields CDR1 SGHRS and CDR2 YFSETQ. As DNA, the CDR3 is TGCGCCAGCAGCTTGGCCGGAGCGGGACTTGAGCAGTTCTTC. It encodes CASSLAGAGLEQFF.

V is TRBV10-2 and J is TRBJ2-4, with D uncertain. CDR1 is WSHSY and CDR2 is SAAADI in the germline V gene. Trimming took off 8 bases at V and 0 bases at J, with 5 bases between the two ends. The CDR3 sequence is 12 residues long. The CDR3 DNA follows: TGCGCCAGCTCGTTAGCCAAAAACATTCAGTACTTC. As protein: CASSLAKNIQYF.

The CDR3 sequence: CASSGHPGLANTGELFF. The CDR3 region has the DNA TGTGCCAGCAGCGGCCACCCGGGACTAGCAAACACCGGGGAGCTGTTTTTT. V usage is TRBV9 and J usage is TRBJ2-2, with 9 bases identical to TRBD2. CDR1 is SGDLS and CDR2 is YYNGEE in the germline V gene. With 3 bases clipped from V and 2 bases from J, the junction kept 8 bases outside the gene matches. The CDR3 contains 17 residues. The full variable domain, rest sourced from reference TRBV9 and TRBJ2-2, is DSGVTQTPKHLITATGQRVTLRCSPRSGDLSVYWYQQSLDQGLQFLIQYYNGEERAKGNILERFSAQQFPDLHSELNLSSLELGDSALYFCASSGHPGLANTGELFFGEGSRLTVL.